This T cell receptor beta chain was profiled in a study of cytomegalovirus exposure and HLA in healthy donors. Overall study results and limits: Later analysis reportedly placed an Asian-associated ancestry cluster below the roughly 670-donor mean in N-insertions. TCR beta V- and J-gene trimming, according to a later analysis, was linked to a missense DCLRE1C variant. Listed as cytomegalovirus-associated were over 150 TCR beta chains. V segments that were indistinguishable, TRBV6-2 and TRBV6-3 among them, were omitted from analysis.

A remark on this clone: Its antigen is still unknown.

Vbeta (60) and Jbeta (13) primers were used in the PCR. The method was immunoSEQ multiplex PCR; TCRdb's version includes in-frame clones alone and lacks a portion of them. This sample lists 150,000 or so clones; its ten largest clones have around 1.5%. Trimming took off 1 base at V and 4 bases at J, with 17 bases between the two ends. CDR3 length: 16 amino acids. Germline V gives CDR1 SGHRS, CDR2 YFSETQ. The sequencing sample was made of PBMCs. The V gene is TRBV5-1, the J gene TRBJ1-1, with D maybe TRBD1 (6 bases). The clonotype comes from a woman aged 50 to 60 in good health and CMV-seronegative. This CDR3 reads CASSLSLSQGSTEAFF. DNA of the CDR3: TGCGCCAGCAGCTTGAGCTTATCACAGGGATCCACTGAAGCTTTCTTT. Drawing the rest from reference TRBV5-1 and TRBJ1-1, the complete variable domain is KAGVTQTPRYLIKTRGQQVTLSCSPISGHRSVSWYQQTPGQGLQFLFEYFSETQRNKGNFPGRFSGRQFSNSRSEMNVSTLELGDSALYLCASSLSLSQGSTEAFFGQGTRLTVV.